The source of this T cell receptor (beta chain) is a study of cytomegalovirus exposure and HLA in healthy donors. Across the whole study: Approximately 85 million unique TCRs from HLA-typed donors made up an early data release. Study results and caveats: It was taken for granted in presence/absence analyses that sequencing depth across donors was roughly uniform. There was a cluster of highly shared sequence variants that was likely a sequencing artifact.

As concerns this clone: Its antigen is as yet unknown.

The CDR3 covers 16 residues. With V trimmed by 5 bases and J by 0 bases, 4 bases remained unmatched. Looked up from germline, CDR1 is LNHDA and CDR2 is SQIVND (reference sequence). The study ran its PCR with 60 Vbeta and 13 Jbeta primers. The repertoire was sequenced with immunoSEQ multiplex PCR; TCRdb's copy has only in-frame clones and lacks some. Of about 160,000 clones listed, roughly 81% are singletons. Everyone who donated was a healthy bone marrow donor. The sequencing sample was made of PBMCs. This clonotype originated in a man younger than 35 in good health and CMV-seropositive. The rearrangement uses TRBV19 and TRBJ2-6, with 7 bases aligning to TRBD2. This CDR3 reads CASSRRGSSGANVLTF. The CDR3 DNA reads as TGTGCCAGTAGTCGGCGGGGGAGCTCTGGGGCCAACGTCCTGACTTTC.